One sample yielded the 21 T cell receptor beta chains listed below, sequenced in a study of T cell responses to AZD1222 COVID-19 vaccine. The protocol was immunoSEQ multiplex PCR, while the TCRdb copy is restricted to in-frame clones and leaves out a portion. This table holds 150,000 to 170,000 clones, around nine tenths found once. Sequences were derived from peripheral blood, sampled on day 0 of AZD1222 vaccination. The origin of the receptors is an adult in good health.

This clone was detected only a few times. This chain connects TRBV6-5 to TRBJ1-5; the D gene is possibly TRBD1 (5 bases). The CDR3 contains 15 residues. Trimming took 6 bases from V and 2 from J, leaving 14 bases between them. From germline, CDR1 is MNHEY and CDR2 SVGAGI. This CDR3 is CASRGVKGGNQPQHF. DNA of the CDR3: TGTGCCAGCAGAGGAGTCAAAGGGGGCAATCAGCCCCAGCATTTT.

The V gene is TRBV5-1, the J gene TRBJ2-7; possibly TRBD2 for D (6 bases). Trimming shortened V by 0 bases and J by 0 bases, and 10 bases separated the two germline ends. This CDR3 is built from 15 residues. Germline CDR1 and CDR2: SGHRS and YFSETQ. This chain's CDR3 is CASSLGASVSYEQYF. In DNA, the CDR3 is TGCGCCAGCAGCTTGGGGGCTAGCGTCTCCTACGAGCAGTACTTC. The full variable domain, its missing parts supplied by reference TRBV5-1 and TRBJ2-7, is KAGVTQTPRYLIKTRGQQVTLSCSPISGHRSVSWYQQTPGQGLQFLFEYFSETQRNKGNFPGRFSGRQFSNSRSEMNVSTLELGDSALYLCASSLGASVSYEQYFGPGTRLTVT.

This rearrangement joins TRBV4-3 to TRBJ1-4; possible D gene TRBD1, 5 bases. Trimming left V 5 bases short and J 6 bases short, with 10 bases between. Germline V gene data show CDR1 as LGHNA and CDR2 as YSLEER. This CDR3 spans 13 amino acids. The CDR3 loop is CASSGTGDEKLFF. CDR3 in DNA: TGCGCCAGCAGCGGGACTGGGGATGAAAAACTGTTTTTT.

The CDR3 loop is CASHRERGMAFF. CDR3 nucleotides: TGTGCCAGCCATAGGGAACGGGGGATGGCTTTCTTT. V gene TRBV2 combines with J gene TRBJ1-1; maybe TRBD1 (5 bases). The CDR3 runs to 12 residues. The V end was cut by 8 bases, the J end by 11 bases, with 18 bases between. Germline V gives CDR1 SNHLY, CDR2 FYNNEI.

The V call is TRBV3-1 (or the pseudogene TRBV3-2), the J call TRBJ1-5, with a weak D call TRBD1 (5 bases). The germline V gene encodes CDR1 LGHDT and CDR2 YNNKEL (reference sequence). The CDR3 extends over 14 amino acids. The V end lost 4 bases, the J end lost 4 bases, and 11 bases lay between the germline ends. The CDR3 loop reads CASSPSTANQPQHF. DNA of the CDR3: TGTGCCAGCAGCCCGTCGACAGCTAATCAGCCCCAGCATTTT.

Regarding this clone: The junction departs from the called germline gene at one end, perhaps through a read error. The V call is TRBV18, the J call TRBJ2-1; TRBD2 matches 15 bases. Germline V gene sequence: CDR1 KGHSH, CDR2 LQKENI. The CDR3 contains 18 residues. The CDR3 DNA follows: TGTGCCAGCTCAACACCAGTAGGGACTAGCGGGAGGAACAATGAGCAGTTCTTC. As protein: CASSTPVGTSGRNNEQFF.

The genes are TRBV7-9 and TRBJ1-6, with TRBD1 identical over 7 bases. The germline gives CDR1 SEHNR, CDR2 FQNEAQ (reference sequence). The V gene end was trimmed by 4 bases and the J gene end by 7 bases; junction bases not matched to a gene: 7. This CDR3 spans 15 amino acids. The CDR3 protein is CASSSTGQENSPLHF. The CDR3, as DNA: TGTGCCAGCAGCTCCACTGGACAGGAAAATTCACCCCTCCACTTT.

The V call is TRBV27, the J call TRBJ2-7, with D unclear. V shed 3 bases and J shed 3 bases, with 12 bases lying between them. The CDR3 runs 14 residues. Germline lookup yields CDR1 MNHEY and CDR2 SMNVEV (reference sequence). The DNA for the CDR3 is TGTGCCAGCAGTTTCCAAGGAATTCTCTACGAGCAGTACTTC. It encodes CASSFQGILYEQYF.

The rearrangement links TRBV11-3 to TRBJ1-1; weak D call: TRBD1 (5 bases). This CDR3 has 15 residues. With 5 bases removed from V and 6 bases from J, the gap between germline ends came to 19 bases. The germline V gene has CDR1 SGHNT and CDR2 YENEEA. This chain's CDR3 is CASSREGLGGSEAFF. As DNA, the CDR3 is TGTGCCAGCAGCCGCGAGGGACTTGGAGGCTCTGAAGCTTTCTTT.

CDR3: CASSPRSTGGEQYF. The CDR3 nucleotides read TGTGCCAGCAGCCCACGTTCCACGGGGGGCGAGCAGTACTTC. The chain has TRBV7-9 and TRBJ2-7, with 7 bases fitting TRBD2. CDR1 is SEHNR and CDR2 is FQNEAQ in the germline V gene (reference sequence). With V trimmed by 5 bases and J by 6 bases, 10 bases remained unmatched. The CDR3 sequence is 14 residues long.

CDR3 bases: TGTGCCAGCAGCCCCGAGGACAGGGGGCCCCGGGGGGGCTACACCTTC. It translates to CASSPEDRGPRGGYTF. The gene calls are TRBV4-2 and TRBJ1-2; 11 positions match TRBD1. The CDR3 length is 16 residues. Germline lookup yields CDR1 LGHNA and CDR2 YNFKEQ. The J segment lost 8 bases and the V segment lost 4 bases, leaving 12 bases of the junction unmatched.

Here the CDR3 reads CASSPGQPSTYEQYF. The CDR3 DNA sequence: TGTGCCAGCAGCCCCGGACAGCCCTCAACCTACGAGCAGTACTTC. The V and J genes are TRBV6-6 and TRBJ2-7; perhaps TRBD1 as D (6 bases). Germline V gene sequence: CDR1 MNHNY, CDR2 SVGAGI (reference sequence). The V gene lost 6 bases and the J gene lost 2 bases, with 17 bases spanning the gap. This CDR3 contains 15 residues.

This rearrangement joins TRBV18 to TRBJ1-1, with D unclear. The CDR3 spans 14 residues. The V gene lost 4 bases and the J gene lost 10 bases, with 19 bases spanning the gap. The V gene's germline CDR1 is KGHSH and CDR2 LQKENI. In DNA form, the CDR3 reads TGTGCCAGCTCACTTGACCGGGCGGATCTCGGAGCTTTCTTT. Its translation is CASSLDRADLGAFF. The whole variable domain, filled in from reference TRBV18 and TRBJ1-1, reads NAGVMQNPRHLVRRRGQEARLRCSPMKGHSHVYWYRQLPEEGLKFMVYLQKENIIDESGMPKERFSAEFPKEGPSILRIQQVVRGDSAAYFCASSLDRADLGAFFGQGTRLTVV.

The CDR3 bases are TGTGCCAGCGGTTGGACGGCGGATCAGCCCCAGCATTTT. Protein product: CASGWTADQPQHF. The rearrangement links TRBV27 to TRBJ1-5; D gene uncertain. Trimming removed 8 bases from V and 5 bases from J, with 13 bases in between. Germline V lookup: CDR1 MNHEY, CDR2 SMNVEV (reference sequence). This CDR3 is built from 13 residues.

The genes are TRBV2 and TRBJ1-4, with D unclear. V was pared by 7 bases and J by 0 bases, with 9 bases between. There are 14 residues in the CDR3. The V gene's germline CDR1 is SNHLY and CDR2 FYNNEI. CDR3: CASKDVATNEKLFF. Here the CDR3 DNA reads TGTGCCAGCAAGGACGTCGCAACTAATGAAAAACTGTTTTTT. The full variable domain, its missing parts supplied by reference TRBV2 and TRBJ1-4, is EPEVTQTPSHQVTQMGQEVILRCVPISNHLYFYWYRQILGQKVEFLVSFYNNEISEKSEIFDDQFSVERPDGSNFTLKIRSTKLEDSAMYFCASKDVATNEKLFFGSGTQLSVL.

The chain employs TRBV30 and TRBJ2-2; weak D call: TRBD1 (5 bases). Germline CDR1 is GTSNPN and CDR2 is SVGIG (reference sequence). Trimming cost V 0 bases and J 4 bases, with 12 bases left between them. This CDR3 has 15 residues. CDR3 amino acids: CAWSVLARATGELFF. The CDR3 DNA reads as TGTGCCTGGAGTGTACTGGCCAGGGCCACCGGGGAGCTGTTTTTT.

V gene TRBV27 combines with J gene TRBJ1-2, with D possibly TRBD1 on 6 matching bases. V lost 5 bases and J lost 2, with 12 bases in between. The CDR3 is made up of 14 amino acids. Germline values: CDR1 MNHEY, CDR2 SMNVEV (reference sequence). The CDR3 reads CASSPGHANYGYTF. As DNA, the CDR3 is TGTGCCAGCAGTCCGGGACACGCCAACTATGGCTACACCTTC.

The rearrangement uses TRBV13 and TRBJ1-5, with D perhaps TRBD1 (6 bases). CDR3 length: 15 amino acids. With 0 bases removed from V and 5 bases from J, the gap between germline ends came to 11 bases. Looked up from germline, CDR1 is PRHDT and CDR2 is FYEKMQ (reference sequence). Here the CDR3 DNA reads TGTGCCAGCAGCTTAGGCAGACCAGGGGATCAGCCCCAGCATTTT. Residues: CASSLGRPGDQPQHF.

CDR3 sequence (DNA): TGTGCCAGCAGCTTAGGCCCCCTCGAAAATGTGGAGCCCCAGCATTTT. Translation gives CASSLGPLENVEPQHF. This chain links TRBV13 with TRBJ1-5; D remains ambiguous. Germline V gene sequence: CDR1 PRHDT, CDR2 FYEKMQ (reference sequence). This CDR3 region has 16 residues. With 0 bases removed from V and 8 bases from J, the gap between germline ends came to 17 bases.

V is TRBV9 and J is TRBJ1-5, with a possible D match to TRBD1 (5 bases). CDR1 is SGDLS, CDR2 YYNGEE, per germline. This CDR3 contains 13 residues. V lost 2 bases, J lost 5 bases, and 8 bases lay in between. CDR3 nucleotide sequence: TGTGCCAGCAGCGTGGCGGGGGATCAGCCCCAGCATTTT. As protein: CASSVAGDQPQHF.

The chain recombines TRBV7-9 with TRBJ2-7; D is possibly TRBD1 (5 bases). V lost 5 bases and J 4 bases, leaving 9 bases between the germline ends. Looked up from germline, CDR1 is SEHNR and CDR2 is FQNEAQ (reference sequence). This CDR3 comprises 12 residues. The CDR3 nucleotides read TGTGCCAGCAGCACACAGGAATACGAGCAGTACTTC. Residues: CASSTQEYEQYF. Together with reference TRBV7-9 and TRBJ2-7, the CDR3 gives the full variable domain: DTGVSQNPRHKITKRGQNVTFRCDPISEHNRLYWYRQTLGQGPEFLTYFQNEAQLEKSRLLSDRFSAERPKGSFSTLEIQRTEQGDSAMYLCASSTQEYEQYFGPGTRLTVT.